A single sample is the source of the 21 T cell receptor beta chains below, sequenced in a study of control samples from healthy donors and cancer patients. Assay: immunoSEQ multiplex PCR; the TCRdb copy retains only in-frame clones and omits some. The sample gives about 170,000 clones, about 87% of which show up once; 12% is in the top ten. The sequencing input was blood. Source of these receptors: a young man in good health.

The rearrangement links TRBV27 to TRBJ1-2, with D unresolved. V shed 0 bases and J shed 0 bases, with 14 bases lying between them. The CDR3 is 17 amino acids. The germline CDR1 and CDR2 sequences are MNHEY and SMNVEV (reference sequence). Here the CDR3 reads CASSLSKMPFANYGYTF. The DNA for the CDR3 is TGTGCCAGCAGTTTATCCAAAATGCCCTTTGCTAACTATGGCTACACCTTC.

The J gene is TRBJ1-5, the V gene TRBV6-5; maybe TRBD1 (5 bases). This CDR3 has 15 amino acids. The V and J ends lost 6 bases and 0 bases respectively, with 12 bases between them. The germline CDR1 and CDR2 sequences are MNHEY and SVGAGI. The CDR3 DNA reads as TGTGCCAGCAGCAAGGGACGGAATAGCAATCAGCCCCAGCATTTT. It translates to CASSKGRNSNQPQHF.

J is TRBJ1-1 and V is TRBV18; 7 bases match TRBD1. The CDR3 totals 14 residues. Per the germline V gene, CDR1 is KGHSH and CDR2 is LQKENI. With V trimmed by 3 bases and J by 2 bases, 3 bases remained unmatched. The CDR3 DNA is TGTGCCAGCTCACCGACAGGGATCAACACTGAAGCTTTCTTT. This codes for CASSPTGINTEAFF.

The genes are TRBV11-3 and TRBJ1-6; no reliable D call. Per germline, CDR1 SGHNT and CDR2 YENEEA. The ends were cut back, 3 bases at V and 7 bases at J, with 7 bases in the middle. The CDR3 is 13 amino acids. CDR3 DNA sequence: TGTGCCAGCAGCTTGGTTGAGAATTCACCCCTCCACTTT. It encodes CASSLVENSPLHF.

The chain uses TRBV7-8 and TRBJ2-5, with D perhaps TRBD1 (6 bases). Per the germline V gene, CDR1 is SGHVS and CDR2 is FQNEAQ. The length of the CDR3 is 16 residues. V was pared by 2 bases and J by 5 bases, with 18 bases between. This CDR3 is CASSLLQGLGFETQYF. The CDR3 nucleotides are TGTGCCAGCAGCTTATTACAGGGATTGGGATTCGAGACCCAGTACTTC.

V usage is TRBV1 and J usage is TRBJ2-1; the table gives TRBD2 as D, unverified against the DNA. TRBV1 is given as a pseudogene. There are 15 residues in the CDR3. CDR3 residues: CTSSDWVRSYNEQFF. As DNA, the CDR3 is TGCACCAGCAGCGACTGGGTTAGATCCTACAATGAGCAGTTCTTC.

The rearrangement uses TRBV2 and TRBJ1-5, with 7 bases that match TRBD1. The V gene end was trimmed by 6 bases and the J gene end by 1 base; junction bases not matched to a gene: 6. CDR3 length: 15 residues. Germline CDR1 reads SNHLY; CDR2 reads FYNNEI. CDR3: CASRGRQGSNQPQHF. DNA of the CDR3: TGTGCCAGCAGGGGGAGACAGGGCAGCAATCAGCCCCAGCATTTT. The full variable domain, its missing parts supplied by reference TRBV2 and TRBJ1-5, is EPEVTQTPSHQVTQMGQEVILRCVPISNHLYFYWYRQILGQKVEFLVSFYNNEISEKSEIFDDQFSVERPDGSNFTLKIRSTKLEDSAMYFCASRGRQGSNQPQHFGDGTRLSIL.

CDR3 nucleotide sequence: TGTGCCAGTAGTTCCCGGGACAGGGGGAATTCTGGGGCCAACGTCCTGACTTTC. It codes for CASSSRDRGNSGANVLTF. The chain has TRBV19 and TRBJ2-6, with 11 bases aligning to TRBD1. Germline values: CDR1 LNHDA, CDR2 SQIVND (reference sequence). V shed 5 bases, J shed 1 base, and the junction held 7 bases outside the gene matches. This CDR3 has 18 residues.

The chain employs TRBV7-2 and TRBJ2-7; 7 nucleotides agree with TRBD2. With V trimmed by 6 bases and J by 3 bases, 11 bases remained unmatched. This CDR3 spans 15 amino acids. CDR1 SGHTA and CDR2 FQGNSA come from the germline V gene. In nucleotides, the CDR3 is TGTGCCAGCAGTGTAAGGCGCGGGGGATACTACGAGCAGTACTTC. This gives the protein CASSVRRGGYYEQYF.

This chain uses TRBV5-1 with TRBJ1-3, with 7 bases fitting TRBD1. The CDR3 totals 15 residues. Germline loops: CDR1 SGHRS, CDR2 YFSETQ. With V trimmed by 0 bases and J by 5 bases, 5 bases remained unmatched. The CDR3 DNA reads TGCGCCAGCAGCTTGGGACAGGGCACTCGAAACACCATATATTTT. Encoded protein: CASSLGQGTRNTIYF.

This chain connects TRBV5-1 to TRBJ2-5; D call uncertain. Germline V CDR1 and CDR2: SGHRS, YFSETQ. The CDR3 extends over 14 amino acids. The V end lost 0 bases, the J end lost 2 bases, and 8 bases lay between the germline ends. Here the CDR3 reads CASSLGSEQETQYF. The CDR3 bases are TGCGCCAGCAGCTTGGGGTCGGAACAAGAGACCCAGTACTTC.

This chain uses TRBV7-3 with TRBJ2-3; the match to TRBD2 covers 8 bases. Germline-derived CDR1 and CDR2 are SGHTA and FQGTGA. CDR3 length equals 14 residues. Germline trimming cut 4 bases from V and 1 base from J; bases unmatched to any gene: 1. Written as DNA, the CDR3 is TGTGCCAGCAGCTCGACTAGCGGCACAGATACGCAGTATTTT. The encoded protein is CASSSTSGTDTQYF.

The CDR3 sequence: CASLPEGKQLAEAFF. CDR3 nucleotide sequence: TGTGCCAGTTTACCTGAGGGGAAACAGTTGGCTGAAGCTTTCTTT. The rearrangement uses TRBV19 and TRBJ1-1, with D possibly TRBD1 on 5 matching bases. The CDR3 is 15 residues long. Germline V lookup: CDR1 LNHDA, CDR2 SQIVND (reference sequence). Trimming cost V 8 bases and J 6 bases, with 22 bases left between them.

The chain combines TRBV19 with TRBJ2-2; D call uncertain. Germline values: CDR1 LNHDA, CDR2 SQIVND (reference sequence). This CDR3 is 14 amino acids long. Trimming took 3 bases from V and 6 from J, leaving 11 bases between them. The DNA for the CDR3 is TGTGCCAGTAGTATTCAATCTGCCTCCGGGGAGCTGTTTTTT. This sequence encodes CASSIQSASGELFF.

The chain links TRBV9 to TRBJ2-3, with 8 bases that match TRBD2. V was clipped by 3 bases and J by 2 bases; unmatched bases: 14. Germline V gives CDR1 SGDLS, CDR2 YYNGEE. This CDR3 has 18 residues. CDR3 protein: CASSAPPGAGGPTDTQYF. CDR3 bases: TGTGCCAGCAGCGCGCCCCCCGGGGCGGGGGGCCCCACAGATACGCAGTATTTT.

This clone was observed a handful of times. J is TRBJ1-6 and V is TRBV7-2; D remains unclear. The CDR3 is 15 amino acids. Germline loops: CDR1 SGHTA, CDR2 FQGNSA. V lost 1 base and J 5 bases, leaving 9 bases between the germline ends. The CDR3 is CASSLVAANNSPLHF. CDR3 DNA sequence: TGTGCCAGCAGCTTAGTTGCGGCTAATAATTCACCCCTCCACTTT.

This sequence joins TRBV27 and TRBJ2-5; 7 bases match TRBD1. CDR3 length: 14 amino acids. Per germline, CDR1 MNHEY and CDR2 SMNVEV (reference sequence). V was pared by 6 bases and J by 4 bases, with 8 bases of the junction left unmatched. CDR3 residues: CASRTRQGGETQYF. In DNA, the CDR3 is TGTGCCAGCAGAACGCGACAGGGTGGAGAGACCCAGTACTTC.

The rearrangement links TRBV2 to TRBJ1-1, with a tentative D call TRBD1 (5 bases). The CDR3 is 13 residues long. Trimming left V 6 bases short and J 1 base short, with 9 bases between. Germline CDR1 is SNHLY and CDR2 is FYNNEI. The CDR3 spells CASSVGQNTEAFF. The CDR3 bases are TGTGCCAGCAGCGTCGGACAGAACACTGAAGCTTTCTTT.

This chain links TRBV7-7 with TRBJ2-5; D is unclear. V gave up 2 bases and J gave up 5 bases, with 18 bases separating them. This CDR3 comprises 16 residues. Germline CDR1 and CDR2: SSHAT and FNYEAQ (reference sequence). In DNA, the CDR3 is TGTGCCAGCAGCTTAAGTCTCGCTAGTGTCGGTGAGACCCAGTACTTC. Translating gives CASSLSLASVGETQYF.

The V and J genes are TRBV19 and TRBJ2-7; possibly TRBD1 or TRBD2 for D (5 bases each). Between the trimmed V and J ends, which lost 6 bases and 0 bases, there was a span of 21 bases. CDR3 length: 17 residues. Looked up from germline, CDR1 is LNHDA and CDR2 is SQIVND (reference sequence). CDR3 DNA sequence: TGTGCCAGTAGCACAAGGGCCCCGGGACCATACTCCTACGAGCAGTACTTC. Translation: CASSTRAPGPYSYEQYF.

This clone was recorded a few times. V and J are TRBV11-3 and TRBJ2-5; a weak D match, TRBD1 (6 bases). The CDR3 is 14 residues long. V lost 5 bases and J 4 bases, leaving 14 bases between the germline ends. The germline V gene has CDR1 SGHNT and CDR2 YENEEA. CDR3 nucleotide sequence: TGTGCCAGCAGCATCGACAGGTCGGGAGAGACCCAGTACTTC. It yields the protein CASSIDRSGETQYF.